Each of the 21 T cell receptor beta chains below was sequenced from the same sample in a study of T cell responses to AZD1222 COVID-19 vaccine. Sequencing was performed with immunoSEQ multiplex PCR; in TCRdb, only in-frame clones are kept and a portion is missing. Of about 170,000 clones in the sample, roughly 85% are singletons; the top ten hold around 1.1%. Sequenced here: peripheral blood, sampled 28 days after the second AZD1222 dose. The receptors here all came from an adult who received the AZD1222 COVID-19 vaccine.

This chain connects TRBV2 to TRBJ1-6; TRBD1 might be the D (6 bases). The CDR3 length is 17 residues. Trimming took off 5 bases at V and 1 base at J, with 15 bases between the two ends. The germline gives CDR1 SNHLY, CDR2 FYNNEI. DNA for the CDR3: TGTGCCAGCAGTCGTGAACAGGGTCAGTCCTATAATTCACCCCTCCACTTT. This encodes CASSREQGQSYNSPLHF.

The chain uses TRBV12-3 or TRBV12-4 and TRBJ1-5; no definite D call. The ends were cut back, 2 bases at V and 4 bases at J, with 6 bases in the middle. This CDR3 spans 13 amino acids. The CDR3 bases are TGTGCCAGCAGTTTATACACAAATCAGCCCCAGCATTTT. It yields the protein CASSLYTNQPQHF.

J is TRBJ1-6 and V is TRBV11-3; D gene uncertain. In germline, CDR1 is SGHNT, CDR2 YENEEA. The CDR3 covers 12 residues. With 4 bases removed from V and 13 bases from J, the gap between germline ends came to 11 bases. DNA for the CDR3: TGTGCCAGCAGCTCCTCTTATGGGCCCCTCCACTTT. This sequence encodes CASSSSYGPLHF.

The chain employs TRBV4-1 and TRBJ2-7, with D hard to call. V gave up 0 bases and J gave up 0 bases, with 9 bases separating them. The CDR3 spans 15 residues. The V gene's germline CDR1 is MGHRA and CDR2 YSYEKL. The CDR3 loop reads CASSQEMASSYEQYF. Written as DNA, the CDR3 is TGCGCCAGCAGCCAAGAAATGGCTTCCTCCTACGAGCAGTACTTC.

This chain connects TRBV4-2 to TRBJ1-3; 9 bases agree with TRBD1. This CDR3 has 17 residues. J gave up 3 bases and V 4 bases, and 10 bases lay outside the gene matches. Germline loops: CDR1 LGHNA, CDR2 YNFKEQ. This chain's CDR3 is CASSLTGTGSGGNTIYF. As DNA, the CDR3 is TGTGCCAGCAGCCTGACCGGGACAGGGTCTGGTGGAAACACCATATATTTT.

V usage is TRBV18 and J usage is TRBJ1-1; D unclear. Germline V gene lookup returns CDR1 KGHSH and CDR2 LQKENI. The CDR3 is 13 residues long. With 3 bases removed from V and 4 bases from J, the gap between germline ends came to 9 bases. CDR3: CASSPTGTTEAFF. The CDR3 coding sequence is TGTGCCAGCTCACCGACCGGAACCACTGAAGCTTTCTTT.

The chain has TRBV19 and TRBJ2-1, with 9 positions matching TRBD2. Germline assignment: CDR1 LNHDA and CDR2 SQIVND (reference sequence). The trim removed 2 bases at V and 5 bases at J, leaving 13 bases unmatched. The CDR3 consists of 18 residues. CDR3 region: CASSIRAFSGGLNNEQFF. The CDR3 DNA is TGTGCCAGTAGTATAAGGGCCTTCAGCGGGGGGTTGAACAATGAGCAGTTCTTC.

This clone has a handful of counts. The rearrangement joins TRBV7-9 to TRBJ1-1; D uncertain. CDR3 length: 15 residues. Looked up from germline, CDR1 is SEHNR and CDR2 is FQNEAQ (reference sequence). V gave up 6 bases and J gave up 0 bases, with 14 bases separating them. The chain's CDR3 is CASRTRGRLNTEAFF. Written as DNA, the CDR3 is TGTGCCAGCAGAACGAGAGGGCGGCTGAACACTGAAGCTTTCTTT.

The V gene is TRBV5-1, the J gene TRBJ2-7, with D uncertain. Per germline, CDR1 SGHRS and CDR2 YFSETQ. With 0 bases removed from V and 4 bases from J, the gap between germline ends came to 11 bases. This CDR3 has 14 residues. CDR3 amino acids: CASSLVTPEYEQYF. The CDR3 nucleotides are TGCGCCAGCAGCTTGGTTACTCCAGAGTACGAGCAGTACTTC.

CDR3 bases: TGTGCCAGCACGGCCCAGATGAACACTGAAGCTTTCTTT. Translation: CASTAQMNTEAFF. The V gene is TRBV6-5, the J gene TRBJ1-1; D gene ambiguous. The CDR3 is made up of 13 amino acids. In germline, CDR1 is MNHEY, CDR2 SVGAGI. The ends were cut back, 7 bases at V and 0 bases at J, with 9 bases in the middle.

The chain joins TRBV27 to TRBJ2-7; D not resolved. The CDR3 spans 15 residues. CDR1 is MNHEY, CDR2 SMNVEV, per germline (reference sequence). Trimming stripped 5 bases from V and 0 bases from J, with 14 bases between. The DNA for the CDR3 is TGTGCCAGCAGTCCGACCTCACAAATCTCCTACGAGCAGTACTTC. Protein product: CASSPTSQISYEQYF.

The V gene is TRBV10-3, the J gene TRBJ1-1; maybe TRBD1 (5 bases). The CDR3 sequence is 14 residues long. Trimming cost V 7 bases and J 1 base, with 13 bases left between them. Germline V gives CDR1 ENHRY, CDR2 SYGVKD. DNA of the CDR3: TGTGCCATCACTATGACAGCAGGGAACACTGAAGCTTTCTTT. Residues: CAITMTAGNTEAFF.

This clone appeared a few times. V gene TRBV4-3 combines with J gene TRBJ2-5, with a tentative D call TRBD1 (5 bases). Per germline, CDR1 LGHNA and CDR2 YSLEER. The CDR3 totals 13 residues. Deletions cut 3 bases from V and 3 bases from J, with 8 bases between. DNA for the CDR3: TGCGCCAGCAGCCAGGGGCGAAAAGAGACCCAGTACTTC. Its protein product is CASSQGRKETQYF.

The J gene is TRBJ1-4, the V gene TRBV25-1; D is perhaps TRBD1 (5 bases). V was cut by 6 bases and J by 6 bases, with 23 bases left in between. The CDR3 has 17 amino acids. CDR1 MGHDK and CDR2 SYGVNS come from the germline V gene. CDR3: CASSDGGGRDDDEKLFF. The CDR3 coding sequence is TGTGCCAGCAGCGACGGGGGAGGCAGGGACGACGATGAAAAACTGTTTTTT.

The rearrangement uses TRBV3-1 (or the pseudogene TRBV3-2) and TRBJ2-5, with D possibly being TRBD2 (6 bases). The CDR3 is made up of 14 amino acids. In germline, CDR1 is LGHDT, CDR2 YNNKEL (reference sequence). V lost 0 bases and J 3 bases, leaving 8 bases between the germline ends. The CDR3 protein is CASSQDVAEETQYF. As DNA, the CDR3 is TGTGCCAGCAGCCAAGATGTAGCGGAAGAGACCCAGTACTTC.

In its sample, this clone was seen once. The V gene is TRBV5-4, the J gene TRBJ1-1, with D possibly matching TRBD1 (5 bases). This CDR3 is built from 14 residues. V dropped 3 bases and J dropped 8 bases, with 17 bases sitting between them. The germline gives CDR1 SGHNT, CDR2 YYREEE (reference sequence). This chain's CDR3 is CASSWSGTRDEAFF. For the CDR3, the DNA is TGTGCCAGCAGCTGGTCCGGGACCCGTGACGAAGCTTTCTTT.

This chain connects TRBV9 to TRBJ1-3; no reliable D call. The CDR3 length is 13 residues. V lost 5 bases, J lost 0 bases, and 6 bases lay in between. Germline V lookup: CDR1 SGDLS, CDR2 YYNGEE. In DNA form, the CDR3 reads TGTGCCAGCAGACCAATCTCTGGAAACACCATATATTTT. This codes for CASRPISGNTIYF.

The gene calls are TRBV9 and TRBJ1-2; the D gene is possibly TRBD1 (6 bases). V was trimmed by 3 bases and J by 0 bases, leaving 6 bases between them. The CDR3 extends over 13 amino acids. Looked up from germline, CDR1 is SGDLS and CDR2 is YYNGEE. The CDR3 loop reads CASSGTANYGYTF. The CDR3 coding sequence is TGTGCCAGCAGCGGGACAGCTAACTATGGCTACACCTTC. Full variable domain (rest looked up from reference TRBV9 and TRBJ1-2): DSGVTQTPKHLITATGQRVTLRCSPRSGDLSVYWYQQSLDQGLQFLIQYYNGEERAKGNILERFSAQQFPDLHSELNLSSLELGDSALYFCASSGTANYGYTFGSGTRLTVV.

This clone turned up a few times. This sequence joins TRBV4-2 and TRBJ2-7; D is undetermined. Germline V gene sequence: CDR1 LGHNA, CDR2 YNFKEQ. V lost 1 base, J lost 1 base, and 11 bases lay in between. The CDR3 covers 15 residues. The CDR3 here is CASSQVVETSYEQYF. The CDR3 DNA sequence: TGTGCCAGCAGCCAAGTCGTGGAGACGTCCTACGAGCAGTACTTC.

As DNA, the CDR3 is TGTGCCAGCAGCGGAGGATACGGGATCGGCTACACCTTC. It specifies CASSGGYGIGYTF. The chain links TRBV12-3 or TRBV12-4 to TRBJ1-2, with unresolved D. V gave up 6 bases and J gave up 8 bases, with 16 bases separating them. This CDR3 region has 13 residues.

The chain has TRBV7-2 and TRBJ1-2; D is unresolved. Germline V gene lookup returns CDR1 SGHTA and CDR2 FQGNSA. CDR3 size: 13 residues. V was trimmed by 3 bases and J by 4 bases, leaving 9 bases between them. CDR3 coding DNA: TGTGCCAGCAGCTTCCCTCGGATCTATGGCTACACCTTC. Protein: CASSFPRIYGYTF.